This TCR beta chain was found in a study of OX40 agonist ivuxolimab in advanced cancers. This CDR3 region has 16 residues. CDR1 is SGHTA, CDR2 FQGNSA, per germline. V was trimmed by 5 bases and J by 5 bases, leaving 21 bases between them. Study-level findings and limits: Antigen specificity was not determined for the expanded peripheral T cells. Compared with CD4+, CD8+ T cells on average had more expanded clones.

Profiling relied on immunoSEQ multiplex PCR, and the TCRdb table lists in-frame clones only, not all of them. The repertoire holds 52,000 or so clones, with around 84% as singletons. For this clone: The antigen is not known.

V is TRBV7-2 and J is TRBJ1-1; maybe TRBD1 (6 bases). This TCR derives from an adult with an advanced solid tumor such as melanoma, head and neck, liver or kidney cancer. The sample here was CD4+ or CD8+ T cells sorted from blood, taken in a trial of the OX40 agonist ivuxolimab. CDR3 amino acids: CASSEQQGIGKTEAFF. Here the CDR3 DNA reads TGTGCCAGCAGCGAACAACAGGGTATTGGGAAAACTGAAGCTTTCTTT.